This TCR beta chain was identified during a study of CD8 T cells in ankylosing spondylitis. General study results and limits: Ankylosing spondylitis blood appeared to be characterized by a TCR beta motif of eight or nine highly homologous variants. Clones linked to disease were reported to show significant enrichment in matched ankylosing spondylitis synovial fluid.

The authors made TCR beta libraries by quantitative 5'-RACE with molecular barcodes. TCRdb ran MiXCR on the 5' RACE reads and lists one entry per CDR3 protein. Of about 140,000 distinct CDR3 sequences listed, roughly 34% are singletons. The germline CDR1 and CDR2 sequences are DFQATT and SNEGSKA (reference sequence). V was cut by 3 bases and J by 1 base, with 1 base left in between. The length of the CDR3 is 10 residues. Regarding this clonotype: Its matching antigen is unknown. A much larger clone differs by one base, so this may be a read error.

The V call is TRBV20-1, the J call TRBJ2-7; D is unresolved. This clonotype was obtained from a male donor with ankylosing spondylitis. Input material: synovial fluid, either unsorted or a sorted T cell fraction (not recorded which). The CDR3 reads CSASSYEQYF. Here the CDR3 DNA reads TGCAGTGCTAGTTCCTACGAGCAGTACTTC.